The clone carrying this T cell receptor (beta chain) was counted many times. The CDR3 totals 13 residues. CDR1 and CDR2 from the germline V gene are MRHNA and SNTAGT. V dropped 6 bases and J dropped 6; count of bases not matched to a gene: 6. TCRdb passed the RT-PCR reads through MiXCR, listing each CDR3 protein once. The data hold 550,000 to 750,000 distinct CDR3 sequences, with more than 13% observed a single time. The source material was memory CD4+ T cells from blood. The rearrangement joins TRBV6-4 to TRBJ1-2; 8 bases match TRBD1. This clonotype originated in a female donor in good health, serving as a healthy control. CDR3 sequence reads: CASSGAGGNGYTF. The CDR3 DNA sequence: TGTGCCAGCAGCGGGGCAGGGGGCAATGGCTACACCTTC.